The TCR beta chain under discussion was sequenced for a study of cytomegalovirus exposure and HLA in healthy donors. This PCR relied on a set of 60 Vbeta primers and 13 Jbeta primers. Using immunoSEQ multiplex PCR, the repertoire was profiled, and TCRdb retains in-frame clones only, with some absent. Of about 95,000 clones in the sample, approximately 77% were seen once. The receptor was derived from a woman aged 35 to 49 in good health and CMV-seronegative. The sequenced material came from PBMCs.

CDR3 nucleotide sequence: TGTGCCAGCAGCCTCGGGACAGGACTTAATTCACCCCTCCACTTT. Its protein is CASSLGTGLNSPLHF. The V gene is TRBV7-8, the J gene TRBJ1-6; 8 nucleotides match TRBD1. Germline V gene data show CDR1 as SGHVS and CDR2 as FQNEAQ. J gave up 6 bases and V 5 bases, and 6 bases lay outside the gene matches. This CDR3 spans 15 amino acids. The full variable domain, in which reference TRBV7-8 and TRBJ1-6 provide the parts outside the CDR3, is GAGVSQSPRYKVAKRGQDVALRCDPISGHVSLFWYQQALGQGPEFLTYFQNEAQLDKSGLPSDRFFAERPEGSVSTLKIQRTQQEDSAVYLCASSLGTGLNSPLHFGNGTRLTVT.